This T cell receptor beta chain was identified during a study of T cell repertoires in cytomegalovirus infection. TCRdb processed the reads anew with MiXCR; each CDR3 protein has one entry. The data hold 250,000 to 400,000 distinct CDR3 sequences, with roughly 25% observed a single time. The study, taken as a whole, reports: What dominated the ex vivo response were HLA-C-restricted CMV-specific TCR beta clonotypes.

Concerning this clonotype itself: Antigen: not known.

Sample: cultured PBMCs, taken from culture after CMV antigen stimulation. This TCR was sampled from a human donor in good health (CMV status not recorded). Some clones in this sample may be carry-over from other donors' samples.

The chain's CDR3 is CSVIQGNEKLFF. The CDR3, as DNA: TGCAGCGTTATTCAGGGGAATGAAAAACTGTTTTTT. V and J are TRBV29-1 and TRBJ1-4; D may be TRBD1 (6 bases). The V end was cut by 5 bases, the J end by 5 bases, with 9 bases between. This CDR3 region has 12 residues. The germline V gene encodes CDR1 SQVTM and CDR2 ANQGSEA. Together with reference TRBV29-1 and TRBJ1-4, the CDR3 gives the full variable domain: SAVISQKPSRDICQRGTSLTIQCQVDSQVTMMFWYRQQPGQSLTLIATANQGSEATYESGFVIDKFPISRPNLTFSTLTVSNMSPEDSSIYLCSVIQGNEKLFFGSGTQLSVL.